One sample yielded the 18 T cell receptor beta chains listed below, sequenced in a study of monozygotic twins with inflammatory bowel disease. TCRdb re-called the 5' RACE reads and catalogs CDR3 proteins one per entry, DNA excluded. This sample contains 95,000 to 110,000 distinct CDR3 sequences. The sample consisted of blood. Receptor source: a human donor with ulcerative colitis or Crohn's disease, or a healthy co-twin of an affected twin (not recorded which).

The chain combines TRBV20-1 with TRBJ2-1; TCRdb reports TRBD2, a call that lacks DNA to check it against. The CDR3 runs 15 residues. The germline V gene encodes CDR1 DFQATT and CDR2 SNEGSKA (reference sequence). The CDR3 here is CSARVGGSLYNEQFF.

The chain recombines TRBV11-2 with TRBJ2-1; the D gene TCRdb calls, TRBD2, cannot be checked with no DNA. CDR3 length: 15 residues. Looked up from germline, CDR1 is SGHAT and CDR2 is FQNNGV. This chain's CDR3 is CASSLVASGANEQFF.

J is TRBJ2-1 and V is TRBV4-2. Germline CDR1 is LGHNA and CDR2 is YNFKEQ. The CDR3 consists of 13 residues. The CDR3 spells CASSPEVGNEQFF.

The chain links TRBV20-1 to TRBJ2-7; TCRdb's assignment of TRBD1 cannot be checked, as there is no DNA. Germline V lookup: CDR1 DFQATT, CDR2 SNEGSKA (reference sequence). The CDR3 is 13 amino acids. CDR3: CSASFSTGFEQYF.

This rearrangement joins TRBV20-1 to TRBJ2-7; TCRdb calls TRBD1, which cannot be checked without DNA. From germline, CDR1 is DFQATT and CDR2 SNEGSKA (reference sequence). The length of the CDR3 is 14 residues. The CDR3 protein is CSVRLTGGSYEQYF.

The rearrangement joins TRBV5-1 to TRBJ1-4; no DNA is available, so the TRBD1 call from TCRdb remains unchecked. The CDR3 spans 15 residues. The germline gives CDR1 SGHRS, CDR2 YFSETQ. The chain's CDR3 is CASSYQGTSNEKLFF.

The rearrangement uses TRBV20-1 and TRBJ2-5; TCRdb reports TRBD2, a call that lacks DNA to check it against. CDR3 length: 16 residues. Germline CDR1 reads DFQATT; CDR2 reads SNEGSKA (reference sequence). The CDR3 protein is CSAARLAGGPGETQYF.

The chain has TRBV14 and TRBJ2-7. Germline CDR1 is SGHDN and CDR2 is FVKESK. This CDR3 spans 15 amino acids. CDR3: CASSQAWGSSSEQYF.

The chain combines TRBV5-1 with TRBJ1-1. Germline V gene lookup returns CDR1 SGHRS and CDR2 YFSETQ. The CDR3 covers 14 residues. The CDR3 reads CASSWREEDTEAFF. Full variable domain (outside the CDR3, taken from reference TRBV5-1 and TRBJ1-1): KAGVTQTPRYLIKTRGQQVTLSCSPISGHRSVSWYQQTPGQGLQFLFEYFSETQRNKGNFPGRFSGRQFSNSRSEMNVSTLELGDSALYLCASSWREEDTEAFFGQGTRLTVV.

The CDR3 reads CASSTRQGGSYNSPLHF. The V gene is TRBV7-6, the J gene TRBJ1-6; TCRdb proposes TRBD1, but this gene call is untestable without DNA. The CDR3 contains 17 residues. The germline CDR1 and CDR2 sequences are SGHVS and FNYEAQ. Full variable domain (outside the CDR3, taken from reference TRBV7-6 and TRBJ1-6): GAGVSQSPRYKVTKRGQDVALRCDPISGHVSLYWYRQALGQGPEFLTYFNYEAQQDKSGLPNDRFSAERPEGSISTLTIQRTEQRDSAMYRCASSTRQGGSYNSPLHFGNGTRLTVT.

The CDR3 region is CASSLTGAGGAFF. J is TRBJ1-1 and V is TRBV7-3; TCRdb reports TRBD1, a call that lacks DNA to check it against. The CDR3 spans 13 residues. Per germline, CDR1 SGHTA and CDR2 FQGTGA. The full variable domain, rest sourced from reference TRBV7-3 and TRBJ1-1, is GAGVSQTPSNKVTEKGKYVELRCDPISGHTALYWYRQSLGQGPEFLIYFQGTGAADDSGLPNDRFFAVRPEGSVSTLKIQRTERGDSAVYLCASSLTGAGGAFFGQGTRLTVV.

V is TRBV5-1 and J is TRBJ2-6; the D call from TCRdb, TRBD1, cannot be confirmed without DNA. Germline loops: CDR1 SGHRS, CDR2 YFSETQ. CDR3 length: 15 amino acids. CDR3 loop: CASSSGYSGANVLTF.

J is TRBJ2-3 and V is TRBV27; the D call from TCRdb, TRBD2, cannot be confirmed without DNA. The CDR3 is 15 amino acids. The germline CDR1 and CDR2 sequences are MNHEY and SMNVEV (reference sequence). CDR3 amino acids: CASFRGRGATDTQYF.

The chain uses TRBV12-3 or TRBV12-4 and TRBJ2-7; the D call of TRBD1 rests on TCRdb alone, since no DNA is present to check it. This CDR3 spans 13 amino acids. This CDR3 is CASRKGQSYEQYF.

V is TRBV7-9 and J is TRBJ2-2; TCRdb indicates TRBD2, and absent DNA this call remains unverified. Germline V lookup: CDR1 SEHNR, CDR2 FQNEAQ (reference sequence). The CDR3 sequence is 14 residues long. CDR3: CASSRTLAPGELFF.

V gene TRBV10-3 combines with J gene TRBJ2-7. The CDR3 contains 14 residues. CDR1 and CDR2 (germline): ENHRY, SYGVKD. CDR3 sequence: CAISESTASPEQYF.

The CDR3 here is CSASWSRGGDKNIQYF. The chain joins TRBV20-1 to TRBJ2-4; no DNA is available, so the TRBD2 call from TCRdb remains unchecked. There are 16 residues in the CDR3. Germline V gene lookup returns CDR1 DFQATT and CDR2 SNEGSKA (reference sequence).

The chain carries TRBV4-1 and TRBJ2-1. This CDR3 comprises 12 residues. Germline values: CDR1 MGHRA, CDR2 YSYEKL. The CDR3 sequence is CASSPSINEQFF.